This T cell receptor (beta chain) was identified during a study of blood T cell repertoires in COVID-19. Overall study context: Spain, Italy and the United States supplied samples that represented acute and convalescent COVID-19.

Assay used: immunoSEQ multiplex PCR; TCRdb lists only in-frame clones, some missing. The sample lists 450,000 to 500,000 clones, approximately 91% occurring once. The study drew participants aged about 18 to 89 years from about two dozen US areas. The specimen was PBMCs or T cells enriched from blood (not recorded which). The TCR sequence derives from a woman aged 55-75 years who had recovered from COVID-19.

CDR3 nucleotide sequence: TGTGCCACCAAATTGCCCGGGACAGGGTTTGAAAAACTGTTTTTT. Encoded protein: CATKLPGTGFEKLFF. The V gene is TRBV19, the J gene TRBJ1-4; 9 bases map to TRBD1. The germline CDR1 and CDR2 sequences are LNHDA and SQIVND (reference sequence). Trimming removed 10 bases from V and 7 bases from J; junction bases left unmatched: 13. The CDR3 runs 15 residues. The variable domain in full, with the rest retrieved from reference TRBV19 and TRBJ1-4, is DGGITQSPKYLFRKEGQNVTLSCEQNLNHDAMYWYRQDPGQGLRLIYYSQIVNDFQKGDIAEGYSVSREKKESFPLTVTSAQKNPTAFYLCATKLPGTGFEKLFFGSGTQLSVL.